This T cell receptor beta chain was recorded in a study of T cells in Graves' hyperthyroidism and ophthalmopathy. The CDR3 loop spans 13 amino acids. Germline values: CDR1 SEHNR, CDR2 FQNEAQ (reference sequence). V gave up 4 bases and J gave up 3 bases, with 9 bases separating them. RNA transcripts gave rise to amplified TCR beta CDR3 regions. HTBI primers were the set used in a first-round RT-PCR of the TCR CDR3. TCRdb re-called the multiplex PCR reads with MiXCR, one entry per CDR3 protein. The sample lists about 460,000 distinct CDR3 sequences; approximately 23% were seen once. The V and J genes are TRBV7-9 and TRBJ2-5; D ambiguous. The sample consisted of blood. This TCR was sampled from a woman aged 70 to 79 with Graves' ophthalmopathy. Here the CDR3 reads CASSWLWEETQYF. The CDR3 region has the DNA TGTGCCAGCAGCTGGCTTTGGGAAGAGACCCAGTACTTC.